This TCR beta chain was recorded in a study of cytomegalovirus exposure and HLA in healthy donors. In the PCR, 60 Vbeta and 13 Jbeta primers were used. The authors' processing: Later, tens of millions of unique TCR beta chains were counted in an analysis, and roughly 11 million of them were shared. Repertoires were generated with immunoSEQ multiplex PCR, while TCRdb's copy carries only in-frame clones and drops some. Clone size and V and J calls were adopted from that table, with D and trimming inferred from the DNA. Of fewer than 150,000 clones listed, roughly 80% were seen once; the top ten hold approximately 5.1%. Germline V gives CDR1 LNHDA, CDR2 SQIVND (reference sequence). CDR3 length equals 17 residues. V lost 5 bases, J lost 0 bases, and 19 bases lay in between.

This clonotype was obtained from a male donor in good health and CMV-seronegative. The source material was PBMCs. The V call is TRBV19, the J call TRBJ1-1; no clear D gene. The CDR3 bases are TGTGCCAGTAGTGACTACACACACGGGATAATGAACACTGAAGCTTTCTTT. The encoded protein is CASSDYTHGIMNTEAFF.